The 28 T cell receptor beta chains below all came from one sample that was sequenced in a study of breast tumors, draining lymph nodes, adjacent tissues. MiXCR was run by TCRdb on the multiplex PCR reads, yielding one entry per CDR3 protein. The table records 24,000 or so distinct CDR3 sequences, around 25% of them present only once. Specimen: breast tumor tissue. Source of these receptors: a female donor with breast cancer. Some clones in this sample may be carry-over from other donors' samples.

This clonotype has a handful of counts. The chain links TRBV4-1 to TRBJ2-1; unclear D gene. Trimming took off 2 bases at V and 2 bases at J, with 25 bases between the two ends. This CDR3 comprises 20 residues. The germline gives CDR1 MGHRA, CDR2 YSYEKL. The DNA for the CDR3 is TGCGCCAGCAGCCAAACATATCCCCGTTTCGGGTGGGGTCCCTACAATGAGCAGTTCTTC. Protein sequence: CASSQTYPRFGWGPYNEQFF.

Within the sample, this clonotype is medium-sized (0.01 to 0.1%). Written as DNA, the CDR3 is TGCAGTGCTAGATCGGGAAGGGAGGGAGAAAAACTGTTTTTT. Its translation is CSARSGREGEKLFF. This sequence joins TRBV20-1 and TRBJ1-4, with no clear D. The CDR3 spans 14 residues. V was shortened by 2 bases and J by 8 bases, with 15 bases between the two germline ends. Germline CDR1 is DFQATT and CDR2 is SNEGSKA (reference sequence).

With respect to this clonotype: This clone may be a read error of a much larger clone one base away. This chain links TRBV30 with TRBJ2-2, with 10 bases lining up with TRBD2. CDR1 and CDR2 from the germline V gene are GTSNPN and SVGIG (reference sequence). This CDR3 contains 16 residues. Here the CDR3 DNA reads TGTGCCTGGAGTGCCAGGGGACTAGCGTTTACCGGGGAGCTGTCTTTT. This gives the protein CAWSARGLAFTGELSF.

About this clonotype itself: An end of the junction differs from the germline gene, which may be a read error. The chain joins TRBV2 to TRBJ2-1; D may be TRBD1 (6 bases). The germline gives CDR1 SNHLY, CDR2 FYNNEI. This CDR3 has 16 residues. For the CDR3, the DNA is TGTGCCAGCTCCCCTCCAGCAGGGGCTGGGGGCAATGAGCGGTTCTTC. Residues: CASSPPAGAGGNERFF.

This clonotype was detected many times. The chain carries TRBV5-1 and TRBJ2-3, with D possibly matching TRBD1 (6 bases). Germline CDR1 SGHRS, CDR2 YFSETQ. Between the trimmed V and J ends, which lost 0 bases and 6 bases, there was a span of 11 bases. There are 14 residues in the CDR3. CDR3 sequence reads: CASSLDVGADTQYF. CDR3 nucleotide sequence: TGCGCCAGCAGCTTGGACGTGGGGGCGGATACGCAGTATTTT.

This clonotype was detected many times. The chain uses TRBV15 and TRBJ1-4; a weak D match, TRBD1 (5 bases). From germline, CDR1 is LNHNV and CDR2 YYDKDF (reference sequence). The CDR3 consists of 16 residues. Trimming cost V 5 bases and J 0 bases, with 13 bases left between them. In nucleotides, the CDR3 is TGTGCCACCAGCTTGGGGCGGGGACCAACTAATGAAAAACTGTTTTTT. Translated: CATSLGRGPTNEKLFF.

In this sample, this clonotype turned up many times. The gene calls are TRBV27 and TRBJ2-7; 9 bases match TRBD1. The J segment lost 1 base and the V segment lost 4 bases, leaving 5 bases of the junction unmatched. Germline V lookup: CDR1 MNHEY, CDR2 SMNVEV (reference sequence). CDR3 length: 15 amino acids. The CDR3 DNA follows: TGTGCCAGCAGTTCCACCGGGACAGGGTCCTACGAGCAGTACTTC. Residues: CASSSTGTGSYEQYF.

To note about this clonotype: With a much larger clone just one base away, this may be a read error. This chain joins TRBV14 and TRBJ2-2, with TRBD2 as a possible D gene (5 bases). The CDR3 covers 14 residues. CDR1 SGHDN and CDR2 FVKESK come from the germline V gene. In DNA, the CDR3 is TGTGCCAGCAGCCAAGTTGGGTACACCGGGGAGCTGTTATTT. Its translation: CASSQVGYTGELLF.

This clonotype was seen many times. In DNA, the CDR3 is TGTGCCAGCAGTAGAGGACAGGAAAACGGGCCCCTCCACTTT. Protein sequence: CASSRGQENGPLHF. This rearrangement joins TRBV6-6 to TRBJ1-6; 7 nucleotides align to TRBD1. The CDR3 is made up of 14 amino acids. The trim removed 5 bases at V and 13 bases at J, leaving 11 bases unmatched. The germline gives CDR1 MNHNY, CDR2 SVGAGI (reference sequence).

At least ten counts were recorded for this clonotype. CDR3 amino acids: CASVDEANEKLFF. The CDR3 region has the DNA TGTGCCAGCGTGGACGAGGCTAATGAAAAACTGTTTTTT. The J gene is TRBJ1-4, the V gene TRBV28; D is uncertain. The germline CDR1 and CDR2 sequences are MDHEN and SYDVKM. This CDR3 contains 13 residues. V was pared by 8 bases and J by 3 bases, with 10 bases between.

This clonotype was picked up many times. This chain joins TRBV19 and TRBJ2-7; perhaps TRBD1 as D (5 bases). This CDR3 is built from 14 residues. V was trimmed by 4 bases and J by 2 bases, leaving 12 bases between them. Germline CDR1 reads LNHDA; CDR2 reads SQIVND (reference sequence). The chain's CDR3 is CASSTGPSPYEQYF. The CDR3 DNA follows: TGTGCCAGTAGTACAGGGCCCTCGCCCTACGAGCAGTACTTC.

This clonotype was observed at least ten times. The gene calls are TRBV7-9 and TRBJ2-7; no clear D. CDR1 and CDR2 from the germline V gene are SEHNR and FQNEAQ (reference sequence). The CDR3 runs to 12 residues. V was shortened by 1 base and J by 5 bases, with 6 bases between the two germline ends. The CDR3 DNA is TGTGCCAGCAGCTTAGACGCAAACGAGCAGTACTTC. It translates to CASSLDANEQYF.

This clonotype was recorded many times. This chain links TRBV28 with TRBJ2-5; 9 bases fit TRBD2. J gave up 5 bases and V 7 bases, and 8 bases lay outside the gene matches. CDR1 MDHEN and CDR2 SYDVKM come from the germline V gene. The CDR3 sequence is 14 residues long. The CDR3 reads CASTHSGSRETQYF. CDR3 bases: TGTGCCAGCACCCATAGCGGGAGTAGGGAGACCCAGTACTTC.

The rearrangement links TRBV2 to TRBJ1-1, with D possibly matching TRBD1 (6 bases). The V gene lost 1 base and the J gene lost 6 bases, with 9 bases spanning the gap. This CDR3 is 13 amino acids long. The germline gives CDR1 SNHLY, CDR2 FYNNEI. The CDR3 protein is CASSEVEGAEAFF. In nucleotides, the CDR3 is TGTGCCAGCAGTGAAGTCGAGGGGGCTGAAGCTTTCTTT.

This chain links TRBV5-8 with TRBJ1-6; D uncertain. This CDR3 comprises 16 residues. Trimming left V 0 bases short and J 0 bases short, with 7 bases between. In germline, CDR1 is SGHTS, CDR2 YDEGEE. The CDR3 sequence: CASSLARRSYNSPLHF. The CDR3 bases are TGTGCCAGCAGCTTGGCGAGACGCTCCTATAATTCACCCCTCCACTTT.

The chain combines TRBV28 with TRBJ1-5, with D tentatively TRBD1 (6 bases). This CDR3 region has 16 residues. Germline V gene sequence: CDR1 MDHEN, CDR2 SYDVKM. The ends were cut back, 6 bases at V and 4 bases at J, with 19 bases in the middle. The CDR3 DNA reads as TGTGCCAGCAGACTTTGGACCGGGACATCTAATCAGCCCCAGCATTTT. Protein sequence: CASRLWTGTSNQPQHF.

Ten or more counts support this clonotype. The rearrangement uses TRBV11-2 and TRBJ2-1, with D uncertain. Germline CDR1 and CDR2: SGHAT and FQNNGV. V shed 5 bases and J shed 2 bases, with 16 bases lying between them. CDR3 length: 16 residues. The CDR3 region is CASSPRTPGAYNEQFF. CDR3 DNA: TGTGCCAGCAGCCCCCGTACGCCGGGTGCCTACAATGAGCAGTTCTTC.

This clonotype is medium-sized (0.01 to 0.1%) by share. The rearrangement uses TRBV19 and TRBJ2-6; 8 positions match TRBD1. The J segment lost 5 bases and the V segment lost 7 bases, leaving 13 bases of the junction unmatched. Germline loops: CDR1 LNHDA, CDR2 SQIVND (reference sequence). This CDR3 contains 17 residues. CDR3 protein: CASTPGVGQVRANVLTF. The CDR3 DNA follows: TGTGCCAGTACCCCCGGGGTGGGACAGGTGAGGGCCAACGTCCTGACTTTC.

This clonotype has a count of ten or more. The chain combines TRBV24-1 with TRBJ2-7, with 10 nucleotides matching TRBD1. J gave up 2 bases and V 3 bases, and 3 bases lay outside the gene matches. The CDR3 runs 15 residues. Germline CDR1 KGHDR, CDR2 SFDVKD. CDR3 nucleotide sequence: TGTGCCACCAGTGATCCGGGACAGGGGACCTACGAGCAGTACTTC. The encoded protein is CATSDPGQGTYEQYF.

This clonotype has a count of ten or more. One end of the junction varies from germline; a read error may be responsible. V is TRBV7-7 and J is TRBJ2-2; D uncertain. The germline CDR1 and CDR2 sequences are SSHAT and FNYEAQ (reference sequence). This CDR3 contains 14 residues. The CDR3 nucleotides are TGTGCTAGCAGCTTTGGACGGAACACCGGGGAGCTGTTTTTT. Translation: CASSFGRNTGELFF.

This clonotype has a handful of counts. The chain uses TRBV11-2 and TRBJ1-1, with D unclear. V gave up 5 bases and J gave up 0 bases, with 10 bases separating them. Germline values: CDR1 SGHAT, CDR2 FQNNGV. CDR3 length: 14 amino acids. Written as DNA, the CDR3 is TGTGCCAGCAGCCATTTGGACCTGAACACTGAAGCTTTCTTT. Translating gives CASSHLDLNTEAFF.

This clonotype has a count of ten or more. The chain carries TRBV6-5 and TRBJ2-5; TRBD2 agrees at 10 bases. In germline, CDR1 is MNHEY, CDR2 SVGAGI. With V trimmed by 2 bases and J by 2 bases, 11 bases remained unmatched. The CDR3 has 18 residues. Written as DNA, the CDR3 is TGTGCCAGCAGTTACCCCTCCAGCGGGAGGGCCGATCAAGAGACCCAGTACTTC. Translated, it gives CASSYPSSGRADQETQYF.

This clonotype is labeled as medium-sized. V gene TRBV5-1 combines with J gene TRBJ2-3; D unresolved. The germline CDR1 and CDR2 sequences are SGHRS and YFSETQ. CDR3 size: 13 residues. V lost 4 bases to trimming and J lost 3 bases, with 9 bases between them. The CDR3 DNA reads TGCGCCAGCAGCCATAGGGTAACAGATACGCAGTATTTT. Amino acids: CASSHRVTDTQYF.

This clonotype has just a few counts. This may arise from a read error, as a much more abundant clone is one base away. This chain joins TRBV6-5 and TRBJ1-6; D gene unclear. Germline V gene sequence: CDR1 MNHEY, CDR2 SVGAGI. V lost 7 bases, J lost 8 bases, and 15 bases lay in between. This CDR3 spans 14 amino acids. The CDR3 nucleotides are TGTGCCAGCACCCCGACGGGGAGTGATTCACCCCTCCACTTT. It encodes CASTPTGSDSPLHF.

This clonotype was detected many times. The V gene is TRBV20-1, the J gene TRBJ1-2; the match to TRBD1 covers 8 bases. The V segment lost 3 bases and the J segment 3 bases; nucleotides outside the gene matches: 6. CDR1 and CDR2 from the germline V gene are DFQATT and SNEGSKA (reference sequence). CDR3 length equals 14 residues. CDR3 residues: CSASNDRGYYGYTF. CDR3 coding DNA: TGCAGTGCTAGTAACGACAGGGGATACTATGGCTACACCTTC.

This clonotype was counted at least ten times. The chain employs TRBV20-1 and TRBJ2-1; possible D gene TRBD2, 6 bases. The CDR3 is made up of 16 amino acids. Trimming took off 5 bases at V and 0 bases at J, with 17 bases between the two ends. Germline CDR1 is DFQATT and CDR2 is SNEGSKA (reference sequence). The CDR3 nucleotides read TGCAGTGCTCTTAGCGTCCTCGGGGGCTCCTACAATGAGCAGTTCTTC. This encodes CSALSVLGGSYNEQFF.

This clonotype was seen many times. The chain carries TRBV12-3 or TRBV12-4 and TRBJ1-2; TRBD1 might be the D (5 bases). This CDR3 has 13 residues. Trimming pared 1 base from V and 8 bases from J, leaving 11 bases between. The CDR3 coding sequence is TGTGCCAGCAGTTTAGGGGGGTATTGGGGCTACACCTTC. Protein: CASSLGGYWGYTF.

This clonotype was recorded at least ten times. The rearrangement links TRBV3-1 to TRBJ2-1; D is unresolved. Per germline, CDR1 LGHDT and CDR2 YNNKEL (reference sequence). This CDR3 contains 11 residues. V lost 5 bases and J lost 7, with 6 bases in between. This CDR3 reads CASSRVNEQFF. CDR3 nucleotide sequence: TGTGCCAGCAGCAGGGTTAATGAGCAGTTCTTC.